This entry describes one T cell receptor beta chain. Germline V gives CDR1 SGHTS, CDR2 YDEGEE. The V end lost 1 base, the J end lost 6 bases, and 10 bases lay between the germline ends. The CDR3 covers 13 residues. These data originate in a study of shared clonotypes between healthy human individuals. Assay used: immunoSEQ multiplex PCR; TCRdb lists only in-frame clones, some missing. The top ten clones hold approximately 0.36% of a sample with 2 million to 2.5 million clones, 93% of them seen once. Material for sequencing was naive CD4+ T cells from PBMCs. Subset reported: CD45RA+ positively selected. The sequence came from a man between 18 and 35 years old in good health. Some clones in this sample may be carry-over from other donors' samples. The chain employs TRBV5-8 and TRBJ1-1, with D maybe TRBD1 (5 bases). CDR3 region: CASSLRRDPEAFF. The CDR3 coding sequence is TGTGCCAGCAGCTTGCGCAGGGACCCTGAAGCTTTCTTT.